This record looks at one T cell receptor beta chain sequence and its context. V dropped 0 bases and J dropped 3; count of bases not matched to a gene: 6. The CDR3 runs to 17 residues. Germline-derived CDR1 and CDR2 are SGDLS and YYNGEE. The data stem from a study of blood T cell repertoires in COVID-19. Study-wide context: Material from acute and convalescent COVID-19 was sourced from the United States, Italy and Spain.

In the original processing: The assay estimated nucleated cells by amplifying reference gene primers. This table comes from immunoSEQ multiplex PCR, and its TCRdb copy is limited to in-frame clones, with some not included. V, J and clone size are those of that table, while D and trimming were read from the DNA. Altogether 250,000 to 300,000 clones are present, around 85% being singletons, with the ten largest covering 1.5% to 2%. Participants, about 18 to 90 years old, spanned fewer than 25 US areas. This clonotype was sampled from a woman aged 45 to 65 who had recovered from COVID-19. Material: PBMCs or T cells enriched from blood (not recorded which). This sequence joins TRBV9 and TRBJ2-1, with 10 bases identical to TRBD1. This chain's CDR3 is CASSVGAGTGDYNEQFF. The CDR3 nucleotides are TGTGCCAGCAGCGTAGGAGCAGGGACAGGGGACTACAATGAGCAGTTCTTC.